The 18 T cell receptor beta chains in this list originate from one sample, sequenced in a study of beta chain features in type 1 diabetes. Since all of the isolated RNA was reverse transcribed, expressed TCRB transcripts were what got sequenced. The method was immunoSEQ multiplex PCR; TCRdb's version includes in-frame clones alone and lacks a portion of them. The sample yields about half a million clones, around 28% seen once. Input material: naive CD4+ T cells from blood. Every receptor here comes from a man between 18 and 29 years old in good health.

Here the CDR3 DNA reads TGTGCCACCAGCAGAGTCGCGACGACTAGCGGGGAAGAGACCCAGTACTTC. Amino acids: CATSRVATTSGEETQYF. J is TRBJ2-5 and V is TRBV15, with 11 bases aligning to TRBD2. Germline V gene data show CDR1 as LNHNV and CDR2 as YYDKDF (reference sequence). This CDR3 contains 17 residues. Trimming removed 1 base from V and 3 bases from J; junction bases left unmatched: 7.

The table lists this clone with a few counts. The CDR3 sequence: CAWSFSGYNEQFF. The DNA for the CDR3 is TGTGCCTGGAGTTTTAGCGGCTACAATGAGCAGTTCTTC. V is TRBV30 and J is TRBJ2-1; tentative D call: TRBD2 (6 bases). V was shortened by 2 bases and J by 3 bases, with 8 bases between the two germline ends. This CDR3 has 13 residues. The germline V gene has CDR1 GTSNPN and CDR2 SVGIG (reference sequence).

The table lists this clone with a few counts. The genes are TRBV27 and TRBJ2-4; D is uncertain. The CDR3 totals 14 residues. Trimming took 3 bases from V and 0 from J, leaving 6 bases between them. The V gene's germline CDR1 is MNHEY and CDR2 SMNVEV (reference sequence). The DNA of the CDR3 is TGTGCCAGCAGTTTTGTGGTAGCCAAAAACATTCAGTACTTC. Its translation is CASSFVVAKNIQYF.

This clone came up a few times. The chain employs TRBV5-1 and TRBJ2-7, with 10 bases lining up with TRBD2. The ends lost 5 bases at V and 0 bases at J; junction bases unmatched: 11. Germline CDR1 is SGHRS and CDR2 is YFSETQ. There are 17 residues in the CDR3. The CDR3 protein is CASSAPGGTSVSYEQYF. The CDR3 nucleotides are TGCGCCAGCAGTGCCCCGGGTGGGACTAGCGTCTCCTACGAGCAGTACTTC.

The chain couples TRBV20-1 to TRBJ2-1; 9 bases align to TRBD2. Germline lookup yields CDR1 DFQATT and CDR2 SNEGSKA (reference sequence). This CDR3 spans 11 amino acids. V shed 2 bases and J 13 bases; nucleotides not matched to a gene: 3. The CDR3 DNA reads TGCAGTGCTAGATCTAGCGGGGACCAGTTCTTC. Encoded protein: CSARSSGDQFF.

This clone has only a few counts. The rearrangement uses TRBV7-9 and TRBJ2-3; D is unclear. In germline, CDR1 is SEHNR, CDR2 FQNEAQ (reference sequence). V lost 4 bases, J lost 4 bases, and 15 bases lay in between. The CDR3 contains 15 residues. The CDR3 DNA reads as TGTGCCAGCAGCTCAGGTCTCCCGGGCTCAGATACGCAGTATTTT. This codes for CASSSGLPGSDTQYF.

The V gene is TRBV7-9, the J gene TRBJ1-4, with no clear D. The CDR3 is 13 residues long. V was clipped by 4 bases and J by 8 bases, with 11 bases between them. Per the germline V gene, CDR1 is SEHNR and CDR2 is FQNEAQ (reference sequence). CDR3 loop: CASSWEDPEKLFF. The CDR3 region has the DNA TGTGCCAGCAGCTGGGAGGACCCCGAAAAACTGTTTTTT.

The table lists this clone with a few counts. The chain is built from TRBV4-2 and TRBJ2-3, with D hard to call. There are 15 residues in the CDR3. The germline gives CDR1 LGHNA, CDR2 YNFKEQ. V was cut by 1 base and J by 0 bases, with 8 bases left in between. DNA for the CDR3: TGTGCCAGCAGCCAAGGTGGACCTAGCACAGATACGCAGTATTTT. Protein: CASSQGGPSTDTQYF.

This sequence joins TRBV7-2 and TRBJ2-2; 9 bases are a match to TRBD2. This CDR3 has 16 amino acids. Trimming took 4 bases from V and 0 from J; bases not matched to a gene: 3. Germline CDR1 is SGHTA and CDR2 is FQGNSA. CDR3 protein: CASSYGLASNTGELFF. CDR3 DNA sequence: TGTGCCAGCAGCTACGGACTAGCGTCGAACACCGGGGAGCTGTTTTTT.

The chain employs TRBV5-1 and TRBJ2-4, with D possibly being TRBD2 (5 bases). Germline values: CDR1 SGHRS, CDR2 YFSETQ. V gave up 4 bases and J gave up 6 bases, with 14 bases separating them. The CDR3 extends over 14 amino acids. The CDR3 bases are TGCGCCAGCAGCCGCCCGGGGTTGGGAAACATTCAGTACTTC. Translating gives CASSRPGLGNIQYF.

A few counts support this clone. The chain carries TRBV7-2 and TRBJ2-1, with 13 bases lining up with TRBD2. The CDR3 runs 15 residues. The germline CDR1 and CDR2 sequences are SGHTA and FQGNSA. Germline trimming cut 4 bases from V and 7 bases from J; bases unmatched to any gene: 4. Here the CDR3 DNA reads TGTGCCAGCAGCTCTAGACTAGCGGGAGGAAATGAGCAGTTCTTC. Its translation is CASSSRLAGGNEQFF.

This clone appeared a few times. J is TRBJ2-5 and V is TRBV29-1, with 10 bases that match TRBD2. CDR1 and CDR2 from the germline V gene are SQVTM and ANQGSEA. Trimming cost V 6 bases and J 5 bases; bases outside gene matches: 6. The CDR3 sequence is 13 residues long. Here the CDR3 DNA reads TGCAGCGTCTACACGGGACTAGCGGAGACCCAGTACTTC. Translation: CSVYTGLAETQYF.

The DNA of the CDR3 is TGTGCCAGCAGCCAGAACCCCAGGACAGGGAATCAAGAGACCCAGTACTTC. Protein product: CASSQNPRTGNQETQYF. The chain uses TRBV4-2 and TRBJ2-5; 8 positions agree with TRBD1. Germline V gives CDR1 LGHNA, CDR2 YNFKEQ. V gave up 3 bases and J gave up 2 bases; unmatched junction bases: 11. The CDR3 sequence is 17 residues long.

This clone was recorded a few times. The chain recombines TRBV27 with TRBJ1-3, with D tentatively TRBD1 (6 bases). This CDR3 comprises 15 residues. The V and J ends lost 6 bases and 2 bases respectively, with 14 bases between them. Germline CDR1 MNHEY, CDR2 SMNVEV (reference sequence). The CDR3 here is CASRPPGAAGNTIYF. The CDR3 DNA follows: TGTGCCAGCAGACCCCCGGGGGCCGCTGGAAACACCATATATTTT.

The chain employs TRBV5-1 and TRBJ2-3; D is undetermined. This CDR3 region has 14 residues. The germline V and J ends were trimmed by 4 bases and 5 bases, with 14 bases remaining between them. Germline loops: CDR1 SGHRS, CDR2 YFSETQ. CDR3 sequence: CASSAQGRGDTQYF. The CDR3 DNA reads as TGCGCCAGCAGCGCACAAGGGCGAGGAGATACGCAGTATTTT. The whole variable domain, filled in from reference TRBV5-1 and TRBJ2-3, reads KAGVTQTPRYLIKTRGQQVTLSCSPISGHRSVSWYQQTPGQGLQFLFEYFSETQRNKGNFPGRFSGRQFSNSRSEMNVSTLELGDSALYLCASSAQGRGDTQYFGPGTRLTVL.

A few counts support this clone. This chain uses TRBV6-1 with TRBJ2-1; weak D call: TRBD1 (5 bases). The CDR3 has 15 residues. V was clipped by 4 bases and J by 0 bases, with 10 bases between them. Per the germline V gene, CDR1 is MNHNS and CDR2 is SASEGT. The CDR3 DNA sequence: TGTGCCAGCAGTGGTGACAGATTCTCCTACAATGAGCAGTTCTTC. Translation: CASSGDRFSYNEQFF.

With regard to this clone: Other DNA sequences in this specimen translate into the identical CDR3. The V call is TRBV5-1, the J call TRBJ2-7; possibly TRBD2 for D (5 bases). Trimming took off 2 bases at V and 3 bases at J, with 12 bases between the two ends. This CDR3 spans 14 amino acids. Germline CDR1 is SGHRS and CDR2 is YFSETQ. The CDR3 coding sequence is TGCGCCAGCAGCTTAGAGGGTCAGAGCTACGAGCAGTACTTC. Amino acid sequence: CASSLEGQSYEQYF.

This clone was seen only a few times. The V call is TRBV18, the J call TRBJ2-7; the D gene is possibly TRBD2 (5 bases). The CDR3 contains 13 residues. V lost 2 bases and J lost 6, with 11 bases in between. In germline, CDR1 is KGHSH, CDR2 LQKENI. The CDR3 spells CASSPLRVREQYF. The CDR3 DNA is TGTGCCAGCTCACCATTGAGGGTCCGCGAGCAGTACTTC.